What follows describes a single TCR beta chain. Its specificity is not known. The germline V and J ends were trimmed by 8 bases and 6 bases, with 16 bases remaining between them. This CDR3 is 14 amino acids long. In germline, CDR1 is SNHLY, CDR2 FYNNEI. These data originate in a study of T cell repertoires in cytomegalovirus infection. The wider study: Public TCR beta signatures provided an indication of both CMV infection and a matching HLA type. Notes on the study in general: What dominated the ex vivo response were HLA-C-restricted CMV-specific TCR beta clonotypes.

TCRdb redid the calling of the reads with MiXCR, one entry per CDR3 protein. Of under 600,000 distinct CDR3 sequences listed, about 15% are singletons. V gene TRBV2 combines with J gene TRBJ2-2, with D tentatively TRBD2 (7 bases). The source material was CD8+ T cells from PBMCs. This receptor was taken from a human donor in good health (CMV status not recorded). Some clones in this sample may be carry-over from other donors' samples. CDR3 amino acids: CASLQGRASGELFF. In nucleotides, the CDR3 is TGTGCCAGCCTTCAGGGGAGGGCCTCCGGGGAGCTGTTTTTT.